This T cell receptor beta chain is from a study of T cells in Graves' hyperthyroidism and ophthalmopathy. Germline loops: CDR1 SGDLS, CDR2 YYNGEE. The length of the CDR3 is 17 residues. V dropped 3 bases and J dropped 0; count of bases not matched to a gene: 9. Amplification of TCR beta CDR3 regions was performed using RNA transcripts as template. First-round RT-PCR with HTBI primers amplified the TCR CDR3 region. TCRdb re-called the multiplex PCR reads with MiXCR, one entry per CDR3 protein. The repertoire holds 250,000 or so distinct CDR3 sequences, with about 16% as singletons. Study-wide results and caveats: Model predictions of ophthalmopathy came a median around 7.1 months before onset.

Ten or more counts support this clonotype. Its target is unknown. The chain couples TRBV9 to TRBJ2-1, with 7 bases aligning to TRBD2. This TCR was recovered from a woman between 50 and 59 years old with Graves' hyperthyroidism that later progressed to Graves' ophthalmopathy. Sequencing was carried out using blood. Here the CDR3 reads CASSGGLPRSSYNEQFF. The CDR3 DNA follows: TGTGCCAGCAGCGGGGGACTACCACGGAGCTCCTACAATGAGCAGTTCTTC.